Below, 26 T cell receptor beta chains from the same sample are listed, as sequenced in a study of beta chain features in type 1 diabetes listed by TCRdb under 2018. What the study reported, not specific to this receptor: In all four CD4+ subsets, TCRB CDR3 length was moderately but significantly shorter in type 1 diabetes patients.

To prepare the library, the immunoSEQ multiplex PCR assay was applied. The entire amount of isolated RNA was reverse transcribed using the High Capacity cDNA Reverse Transcription Kit, so the sequenced TCRB transcripts were expressed ones. This is the immuneACCESS table as TCRdb keeps it, with only in-frame sequences that have V and J called. A part of the clones is gone; compared with another copy, unresolved V genes explain less than half, and the rest is unexplained. This sample is represented by about 740,000 clones; roughly 13% of them were singletons. The ten largest clonotypes hold less than 0.025% of the sample. These TCRs are of unknown antigen specificity. The sample was naive CD4+ T cells from blood. The sample's cell subset or site label, decoded: true naive CD4+ T cells. These receptors were taken from a man aged 18 to 29 with type 1 diabetes.

Of note for this clone: A junction end diverges from the germline sequence, so it may reflect a read error. The V gene is TRBV29-1, the J gene TRBJ2-5, with a weak D call TRBD2 (6 bases). The germline V gene has CDR1 SQVTM and CDR2 ANQGSEA. The CDR3 sequence is 14 residues long. CDR3 bases: TGCTGCGTTGGTCAGGTGGGCCGGGGGGAGACCCAGTACTTC. Protein: CCVGQVGRGETQYF.

The rearrangement joins TRBV10-3 to TRBJ1-5, with 9 bases fitting TRBD1. The CDR3 is 14 residues long. The J segment lost 5 bases and the V segment lost 6 bases, leaving 5 bases of the junction unmatched. Germline assignment: CDR1 ENHRY and CDR2 SYGVKD. The CDR3 DNA follows: TGTGCCATCAGCCAGGGACAGGGCGATCAGCCCCAGCATTTT. Protein product: CAISQGQGDQPQHF.

This clone showed up just a few times. This chain links TRBV19 with TRBJ2-7; 7 nucleotides agree with TRBD1. Germline assignment: CDR1 LNHDA and CDR2 SQIVND (reference sequence). Germline trimming cut 4 bases from V and 0 bases from J; bases unmatched to any gene: 3. CDR3 length: 14 amino acids. In DNA, the CDR3 is TGTGCCAGTAGTACTGGGACAGCCTCCTACGAGCAGTACTTC. Residues: CASSTGTASYEQYF.

This clone was picked up a small number of times. The V gene is TRBV4-1, the J gene TRBJ1-5; a weak D match, TRBD1 (6 bases). V was shortened by 0 bases and J by 1 base, with 13 bases between the two germline ends. This CDR3 has 17 amino acids. Germline V gene sequence: CDR1 MGHRA, CDR2 YSYEKL. The CDR3 spells CASSQDGAGASNQPQHF. The DNA of the CDR3 is TGCGCCAGCAGCCAAGATGGGGCAGGGGCCAGCAATCAGCCCCAGCATTTT.

This clone has more than one count but fewer than ten. The chain couples TRBV5-1 to TRBJ2-5; 9 bases are shared with TRBD1. This CDR3 has 13 amino acids. J gave up 5 bases and V 4 bases, and 3 bases lay outside the gene matches. Germline V gene data show CDR1 as SGHRS and CDR2 as YFSETQ. The CDR3 DNA reads TGCGCCAGCAGCCGCGGACAGGGGGAGACCCAGTACTTC. Translating gives CASSRGQGETQYF.

This chain connects TRBV29-1 to TRBJ1-2, with a weak D call TRBD1 (6 bases). CDR1 is SQVTM and CDR2 is ANQGSEA in the germline V gene. The CDR3 extends over 14 amino acids. Trimming cost V 4 bases and J 4 bases, with 16 bases left between them. Here the CDR3 DNA reads TGCAGCGTTGCCAGGGGCGGATACGTCTATGGCTACACCTTC. Its protein product is CSVARGGYVYGYTF.

V and J are TRBV29-1 and TRBJ2-1; 15 nucleotides match TRBD2. Germline V lookup: CDR1 SQVTM, CDR2 ANQGSEA. The J segment lost 5 bases and the V segment lost 7 bases, leaving 18 bases of the junction unmatched. The CDR3 length is 19 residues. CDR3 sequence reads: CSASRGYWGLAGGHNEQFF. The CDR3 coding sequence is TGCAGCGCCTCGAGAGGTTATTGGGGACTAGCGGGGGGCCACAATGAGCAGTTCTTC.

This clone appeared a few times. This chain joins TRBV27 and TRBJ1-4; TRBD1 aligns across 9 bases. The CDR3 has 13 residues. The V segment lost 6 bases and the J segment 5 bases; nucleotides outside the gene matches: 1. Germline V gene lookup returns CDR1 MNHEY and CDR2 SMNVEV (reference sequence). In nucleotides, the CDR3 is TGTGCCAGCAGGACAGGGGGGAATGAAAAACTGTTTTTT. This gives the protein CASRTGGNEKLFF. The full variable domain, completed using reference TRBV27 and TRBJ1-4, is EAQVTQNPRYLITVTGKKLTVTCSQNMNHEYMSWYRQDPGLGLRQIYYSMNVEVTDKGDVPEGYKVSRKEKRNFPLILESPSPNQTSLYFCASRTGGNEKLFFGSGTQLSVL.

The V and J genes are TRBV4-1 and TRBJ1-6; D not certain. The V and J ends lost 0 bases and 7 bases respectively, with 10 bases between them. Germline CDR1 and CDR2: MGHRA and YSYEKL. There are 15 residues in the CDR3. The CDR3 reads CASSQETPSNSPLHF. The CDR3 DNA reads TGCGCCAGCAGCCAAGAAACGCCAAGCAATTCACCCCTCCACTTT.

The chain recombines TRBV6-6 with TRBJ1-2, with D possibly TRBD1 on 6 matching bases. From germline, CDR1 is MNHNY and CDR2 SVGAGI (reference sequence). With 2 bases removed from V and 5 bases from J, the gap between germline ends came to 15 bases. The CDR3 extends over 15 amino acids. CDR3 in DNA: TGTGCCAGCAGTTACGTTAGGAAGGGGGAGTATGGCTACACCTTC. Protein: CASSYVRKGEYGYTF.

J is TRBJ1-5 and V is TRBV6-1, with D possibly being TRBD1 (6 bases). The CDR3 extends over 16 amino acids. Germline loops: CDR1 MNHNS, CDR2 SASEGT. The ends were cut back, 3 bases at V and 1 base at J, with 13 bases in the middle. Written as DNA, the CDR3 is TGTGCCAGCAGTGAGGGGACACCTTGGAGCAATCAGCCCCAGCATTTT. Its protein product is CASSEGTPWSNQPQHF.

In its sample, this clone was seen a few times. The CDR3 region is CASSDNRGTEKLFF. CDR3 sequence (DNA): TGTGCCAGCAGTGATAACAGGGGGACCGAAAAACTGTTTTTT. This chain uses TRBV25-1 with TRBJ1-4; the match to TRBD1 covers 8 bases. CDR1 MGHDK and CDR2 SYGVNS come from the germline V gene. The V and J ends lost 3 bases and 8 bases, in that order; junction bases with no gene match: 5. The CDR3 sequence is 14 residues long.

The rearrangement links TRBV25-1 to TRBJ2-7; the D gene could be TRBD1 or TRBD2 (5 bases each). Germline loops: CDR1 MGHDK, CDR2 SYGVNS. This CDR3 has 12 residues. Trimming removed 6 bases from V and 5 bases from J, with 11 bases in between. CDR3 sequence: CASSVGTNEQYF. DNA of the CDR3: TGTGCCAGCAGCGTGGGGACCAACGAGCAGTACTTC.

The rearrangement joins TRBV30 to TRBJ1-1; the match to TRBD1 covers 8 bases. The V segment lost 4 bases and the J segment 2 bases; nucleotides outside the gene matches: 6. CDR1 is GTSNPN and CDR2 is SVGIG in the germline V gene (reference sequence). There are 14 residues in the CDR3. In DNA, the CDR3 is TGTGCCTGGACCAGACAGGGGTACAACACTGAAGCTTTCTTT. This gives the protein CAWTRQGYNTEAFF.

The chain has TRBV19 and TRBJ1-2, with a possible D match to TRBD1 (6 bases). V was shortened by 7 bases and J by 2 bases, with 11 bases between the two germline ends. CDR1 is LNHDA and CDR2 is SQIVND in the germline V gene (reference sequence). This CDR3 has 13 residues. CDR3 loop: CASNQGWNYGYTF. The DNA for the CDR3 is TGTGCCAGTAATCAGGGGTGGAACTATGGCTACACCTTC.

This clone was seen a few times. The chain has TRBV27 and TRBJ1-2, with D possibly matching TRBD1 (6 bases). Trimming shortened V by 0 bases and J by 8 bases, and 10 bases separated the two germline ends. CDR3 size: 13 residues. Looked up from germline, CDR1 is MNHEY and CDR2 is SMNVEV (reference sequence). CDR3: CASSLSGAQGYTF. As DNA, the CDR3 is TGTGCCAGCAGTTTATCGGGGGCGCAGGGCTACACCTTC.

With respect to this clone: Other DNA sequences of this sample code for an identical CDR3. This chain connects TRBV2 to TRBJ1-1, with D unclear. V shed 4 bases and J shed 1 base, with 4 bases lying between them. The CDR3 covers 12 residues. Germline CDR1 and CDR2: SNHLY and FYNNEI. CDR3 residues: CASSVTNTEAFF. The CDR3 bases are TGTGCCAGCAGTGTCACGAACACTGAAGCTTTCTTT.

This rearrangement joins TRBV19 to TRBJ2-5; 7 positions agree with TRBD1. The germline gives CDR1 LNHDA, CDR2 SQIVND (reference sequence). There are 12 residues in the CDR3. V was pared by 10 bases and J by 5 bases, with 7 bases of the junction left unmatched. CDR3 residues: CATKQGFETQYF. Here the CDR3 DNA reads TGTGCCACCAAACAGGGGTTTGAGACCCAGTACTTC.

This sequence joins TRBV25-1 and TRBJ2-7; the D is unclear. V was clipped by 2 bases and J by 1 base, with 9 bases between them. Germline CDR1 is MGHDK and CDR2 is SYGVNS. The CDR3 spans 14 residues. CDR3 sequence reads: CASSESPRSYEQYF. The CDR3 region has the DNA TGTGCCAGCAGTGAAAGCCCAAGATCCTACGAGCAGTACTTC.

This clone occurred a few times. J is TRBJ2-5 and V is TRBV27; D may be TRBD2 (6 bases). Germline V CDR1 and CDR2: MNHEY, SMNVEV (reference sequence). The CDR3 length is 13 residues. Trimming stripped 8 bases from V and 2 bases from J, with 12 bases between. In nucleotides, the CDR3 is TGTGCCAGCGGCGGGACTTTTCAAGAGACCCAGTACTTC. Residues: CASGGTFQETQYF.

This clone was found a few times. This chain joins TRBV14 and TRBJ2-1, with D hard to call. V shed 0 bases and J shed 4 bases, with 10 bases lying between them. Germline CDR1 and CDR2: SGHDN and FVKESK. CDR3 length: 15 residues. CDR3 coding DNA: TGTGCCAGCAGCCAAGAAAGGACGGGTTACAATGAGCAGTTCTTC. Encoded protein: CASSQERTGYNEQFF. The whole variable domain, filled in from reference TRBV14 and TRBJ2-1, reads EAGVTQFPSHSVIEKGQTVTLRCDPISGHDNLYWYRRVMGKEIKFLLHFVKESKQDESGMPNNRFLAERTGGTYSTLKVQPAELEDSGVYFCASSQERTGYNEQFFGPGTRLTVL.

This clone was counted between two and nine times. This sequence joins TRBV6-6 and TRBJ2-7; no definite D call. Deletions cut 3 bases from V and 6 bases from J, with 9 bases between. The CDR3 runs to 12 residues. The V gene's germline CDR1 is MNHNY and CDR2 SVGAGI (reference sequence). The CDR3 region is CASSYGVVEQYF. In DNA, the CDR3 is TGTGCCAGCAGTTATGGCGTCGTCGAGCAGTACTTC.

J is TRBJ1-2 and V is TRBV2, with D tentatively TRBD1 (5 bases). The CDR3 sequence is 15 residues long. Trimming left V 1 base short and J 2 bases short, with 11 bases between. Per the germline V gene, CDR1 is SNHLY and CDR2 is FYNNEI. The CDR3 DNA reads as TGTGCCAGCAGTGAAGAGGCAGGGATAAACTATGGCTACACCTTC. Encoded protein: CASSEEAGINYGYTF.

The chain links TRBV30 to TRBJ2-7; no clear D gene. The CDR3 loop spans 13 amino acids. V shed 4 bases and J shed 2 bases, with 12 bases lying between them. The V gene's germline CDR1 is GTSNPN and CDR2 SVGIG (reference sequence). The CDR3: CAWTTDPTYEQYF. CDR3 DNA: TGTGCCTGGACGACGGACCCAACCTACGAGCAGTACTTC. Full variable domain (outside the CDR3, taken from reference TRBV30 and TRBJ2-7): SQTIHQWPATLVQPVGSPLSLECTVEGTSNPNLYWYRQAAGRGLQLLFYSVGIGQISSEVPQNLSASRPQDRQFILSSKKLLLSDSGFYLCAWTTDPTYEQYFGPGTRLTVT.

This clone was detected only a few times. This rearrangement joins TRBV9 to TRBJ2-3, with 8 nucleotides matching TRBD2. This CDR3 is built from 16 residues. Losses at the gene ends were 0 bases for V and 0 bases for J; bases not matched to a gene: 3. Germline V gene data show CDR1 as SGDLS and CDR2 as YYNGEE. The CDR3 region has the DNA TGTGCCAGCAGCGTAGAAGGCGGGGGGAGCACAGATACGCAGTATTTT. It specifies CASSVEGGGSTDTQYF.

V and J are TRBV27 and TRBJ2-1; TRBD1 matches 8 bases. This CDR3 has 13 residues. Per the germline V gene, CDR1 is MNHEY and CDR2 is SMNVEV (reference sequence). V was pared by 5 bases and J by 10 bases, with 7 bases of the junction left unmatched. The CDR3 sequence is CASSPLDREEQFF. CDR3 nucleotide sequence: TGTGCCAGCAGTCCTCTGGACAGGGAGGAGCAGTTCTTC.